The 23 T cell receptor beta chains below were found in one sample sequenced in a study of identical twins. In TCRdb, the 5' RACE reads were re-called with MiXCR into one record per CDR3 protein. The sample contains 300,000 to 400,000 distinct CDR3 sequences, 9% to 15% of which appear only once. These records were also assigned to another study, of yellow fever vaccine responses in identical twins.

What was sequenced was CD8+ T cells sorted from blood. Every receptor here comes from a woman younger than 30 in good health.

This rearrangement joins TRBV27 to TRBJ2-7; 8 nucleotides align to TRBD1. J was trimmed by 2 bases and V by 0 bases; bases with no gene match: 3. Germline V gives CDR1 MNHEY, CDR2 SMNVEV (reference sequence). This CDR3 region has 15 residues. CDR3: CASSLSRTGTYEQYF. CDR3 sequence (DNA): TGTGCCAGCAGTTTATCGCGGACAGGGACCTACGAGCAGTACTTC.

The chain recombines TRBV3-1 with TRBJ2-1; TRBD2 matches at 14 bases. Germline assignment: CDR1 LGHDT and CDR2 YNNKEL (reference sequence). Unmatched junction bases numbered 6, after V lost 4 bases and J lost 1 base. The CDR3 is made up of 18 amino acids. This chain's CDR3 is CASSPGLAGVWSYNEQFF. CDR3 sequence (DNA): TGTGCCAGCAGCCCGGGACTAGCGGGAGTGTGGTCCTACAATGAGCAGTTCTTC.

This chain uses TRBV3-1 with TRBJ1-1; no clear D. V dropped 4 bases and J dropped 3 bases, with 15 bases sitting between them. Germline V gives CDR1 LGHDT, CDR2 YNNKEL (reference sequence). The CDR3 is made up of 15 amino acids. In DNA form, the CDR3 reads TGTGCCAGCAGCCCCCCTGTGGCCCAAGACACTGAAGCTTTCTTT. Amino acids: CASSPPVAQDTEAFF.

Many counts were recorded for this clonotype. The chain combines TRBV15 with TRBJ1-2; the match to TRBD1 covers 8 bases. Germline V CDR1 and CDR2: LNHNV, YYDKDF (reference sequence). After removal of 4 bases from V and 3 bases from J, the junction contained 4 bases not matched to a gene. The length of the CDR3 is 14 residues. Here the CDR3 DNA reads TGTGCCACCAGCACAGCAGGGGGCCACTATGGCTACACCTTC. It encodes CATSTAGGHYGYTF.

This clonotype was counted between two and nine times. The chain couples TRBV7-9 to TRBJ1-5; D not resolved. Trimming cost V 4 bases and J 9 bases, with 10 bases left between them. The CDR3 consists of 12 residues. The germline CDR1 and CDR2 sequences are SEHNR and FQNEAQ (reference sequence). The CDR3 spells CASSSDRGPQHF. CDR3 nucleotide sequence: TGTGCCAGCAGCTCAGACCGGGGGCCCCAGCATTTT.

The table lists this clonotype with a few counts. The V gene is TRBV4-1, the J gene TRBJ2-2, with D perhaps being TRBD1 or TRBD2 (5 bases each). Germline-derived CDR1 and CDR2 are MGHRA and YSYEKL. V was pared by 1 base and J by 8 bases, with 8 bases between. The CDR3 is made up of 13 amino acids. The CDR3 DNA sequence: TGCGCCAGCAGCCAAGGGGGGAGTGGGGAGCTGTTTTTT. It translates to CASSQGGSGELFF.

This clonotype appeared a few times. V usage is TRBV25-1 and J usage is TRBJ1-1; D gene ambiguous. The V end lost 3 bases, the J end lost 0 bases, and 5 bases lay between the germline ends. CDR3 length: 13 residues. Germline CDR1 is MGHDK and CDR2 is SYGVNS. The chain's CDR3 is CASSDLMNTEAFF. The CDR3 region has the DNA TGTGCCAGCAGTGATTTAATGAACACTGAAGCTTTCTTT. Full variable domain (missing parts from reference TRBV25-1 and TRBJ1-1): EADIYQTPRYLVIGTGKKITLECSQTMGHDKMYWYQQDPGMELHLIHYSYGVNSTEKGDLSSESTVSRIRTEHFPLTLESARPSHTSQYLCASSDLMNTEAFFGQGTRLTVV.

The J gene is TRBJ2-1, the V gene TRBV7-8; D gene unclear. This CDR3 region has 14 residues. Trimming took 1 base from V and 5 from J, leaving 9 bases between them. CDR1 and CDR2 from the germline V gene are SGHVS and FQNEAQ. The CDR3 spells CASSLGARDNEQFF. CDR3 in DNA: TGTGCCAGCAGCTTAGGGGCTAGGGACAATGAGCAGTTCTTC.

This sequence joins TRBV3-1 and TRBJ2-1; D is possibly TRBD1 (5 bases). With 1 base removed from V and 8 bases from J, the gap between germline ends came to 15 bases. The CDR3 length is 15 residues. Germline V gene data show CDR1 as LGHDT and CDR2 as YNNKEL (reference sequence). The CDR3 DNA is TGTGCCAGCAGCCAAGTTGCAACCTGGGGCCATGAGCAGTTCTTC. This encodes CASSQVATWGHEQFF.

The chain joins TRBV5-1 to TRBJ2-6; 7 bases match TRBD1. Germline V CDR1 and CDR2: SGHRS, YFSETQ. This CDR3 region has 18 residues. Losses at the gene ends were 4 bases for V and 0 bases for J; bases not matched to a gene: 10. The DNA for the CDR3 is TGCGCCAGCAGCCAGGGGGACACCATAAACTCTGGGGCCAACGTCCTGACTTTC. Protein: CASSQGDTINSGANVLTF.

J is TRBJ2-7 and V is TRBV24-1; D may be TRBD1 (6 bases). Germline CDR1 and CDR2: KGHDR and SFDVKD. V was cut by 7 bases and J by 2 bases, with 11 bases left in between. CDR3 length equals 13 residues. CDR3: CATSTGNPYEQYF. The CDR3 bases are TGTGCCACCAGCACAGGGAATCCCTACGAGCAGTACTTC.

The J gene is TRBJ2-1, the V gene TRBV6-2 or TRBV6-3; 10 bases fit TRBD2. After removal of 6 bases from V and 9 bases from J, the junction contained 8 bases not matched to a gene. The CDR3 runs 14 residues. Germline loops: CDR1 MNHEY, CDR2 SVGEGT. CDR3 amino acids: CASSPTSGLGEQFF. The CDR3 DNA reads as TGTGCCAGCAGCCCGACTAGCGGGTTGGGTGAGCAGTTCTTC.

This clonotype was observed many times. This sequence joins TRBV6-2 or TRBV6-3 and TRBJ2-1; TRBD1 agrees at 9 bases. This CDR3 contains 16 residues. CDR1 and CDR2 (germline): MNHEY, SVGEGT. V lost 6 bases to trimming and J lost 4 bases; unmatched junction nucleotides: 10. The CDR3 spells CASSLRGTGKYNEQFF. The CDR3 DNA reads TGTGCCAGCAGCCTCAGAGGGACAGGGAAATACAATGAGCAGTTCTTC.

This clonotype was detected only a few times. The chain employs TRBV2 and TRBJ2-7; D might be TRBD2 (5 bases). Trimming cost V 2 bases and J 1 base, with 12 bases left between them. The CDR3 contains 15 residues. Germline lookup yields CDR1 SNHLY and CDR2 FYNNEI. The CDR3 DNA follows: TGTGCCAGCAGTGAAATGCGGCGAGGGTCCTACGAGCAGTACGTC. Amino acids: CASSEMRRGSYEQYV.

Many counts were recorded for this clonotype. V is TRBV3-1 and J is TRBJ2-3; 7 bases match TRBD1. Losses at the gene ends were 1 base for V and 2 bases for J; bases not matched to a gene: 6. The germline CDR1 and CDR2 sequences are LGHDT and YNNKEL (reference sequence). The CDR3 totals 16 residues. The CDR3, as DNA: TGTGCCAGCAGCCAAGGCAGGGGGACCCTCACAGATACGCAGTATTTT. It specifies CASSQGRGTLTDTQYF.

This clonotype was found a few times. This may arise from a read error, as a much more abundant clone is one base away. This rearrangement joins TRBV7-6 to TRBJ2-1; D unclear. V shed 6 bases and J shed 0 bases, with 3 bases lying between them. This CDR3 contains 12 residues. CDR1 is SGHVS, CDR2 FNYEAQ, per germline. The CDR3 region is CASSISYNEQFF. CDR3 bases: TGTGCCAGCAGTATCTCCTACAATGAGCAGTTCTTC. Variable domain in full (rest from reference TRBV7-6 and TRBJ2-1): GAGVSQSPRYKVTKRGQDVALRCDPISGHVSLYWYRQALGQGPEFLTYFNYEAQQDKSGLPNDRFSAERPEGSISTLTIQRTEQRDSAMYRCASSISYNEQFFGPGTRLTVL.

This clonotype was seen many times. DNA for the CDR3: TGCGCCAGCAGCCATCGGGACAGGCGAGACACTGAAGCTTTCTTT. It specifies CASSHRDRRDTEAFF. The chain links TRBV4-1 to TRBJ1-1; 8 positions agree with TRBD1. The length of the CDR3 is 15 residues. Germline CDR1 reads MGHRA; CDR2 reads YSYEKL. Trimming took 3 bases from V and 3 from J; bases not matched to a gene: 6.

J is TRBJ2-4 and V is TRBV4-2, with TRBD2 matching 9 bases. This CDR3 has 15 residues. The germline V gene has CDR1 LGHNA and CDR2 YNFKEQ. After removal of 4 bases from V and 8 bases from J, the junction contained 9 bases not matched to a gene. This CDR3 reads CASSPTGGGVDIQYF. As DNA, the CDR3 is TGTGCCAGCAGCCCAACTGGCGGGGGGGTGGACATTCAGTACTTC.

This clonotype was counted between two and nine times. This chain joins TRBV7-8 and TRBJ2-7; 9 bases fit TRBD1. V dropped 5 bases and J dropped 11; count of bases not matched to a gene: 10. Germline V gene sequence: CDR1 SGHVS, CDR2 FQNEAQ. This CDR3 contains 13 residues. CDR3 loop: CASSPRGQGSKYV. DNA of the CDR3: TGTGCCAGCAGCCCGAGAGGACAGGGGAGTAAGTACGTC.

The rearrangement joins TRBV7-9 to TRBJ1-4, with D maybe TRBD1 (5 bases). The CDR3 is 15 residues long. Germline assignment: CDR1 SEHNR and CDR2 FQNEAQ (reference sequence). The germline V and J ends were trimmed by 5 bases and 6 bases, with 16 bases remaining between them. As DNA, the CDR3 is TGTGCCAGCAGCGACGGGAGGGGACGCGATGAAAAACTGTTTTTT. This codes for CASSDGRGRDEKLFF.

The chain employs TRBV21-1 and TRBJ2-3. TRBV21-1 is listed as a pseudogene. This CDR3 has 14 residues. CDR3 nucleotide sequence: TGTGCCAGCAGCACCAAGACGAACACAGATACGCAGTATTTT. Its translation: CASSTKTNTDTQYF.

This clonotype has more than one count but fewer than ten. The chain links TRBV5-6 to TRBJ1-2; 7 nucleotides line up with TRBD1. J gave up 8 bases and V 1 base, and 17 bases lay outside the gene matches. This CDR3 contains 17 residues. CDR1 is SGHDT and CDR2 is YYEEEE in the germline V gene. CDR3 DNA sequence: TGTGCCAGCAGCTTGTTTGTGGTCGTGGACAGGAAAGTCGGCTACACCTTC. Protein product: CASSLFVVVDRKVGYTF.

The CDR3, as DNA: TGTGCCAGCAGCTCAAGACTAGCTCTCTACAATGAGCAGTTCTTC. This translates into CASSSRLALYNEQFF. This chain joins TRBV28 and TRBJ2-1, with 7 bases aligning to TRBD2. CDR3 length: 15 amino acids. Unmatched junction bases numbered 8, after V lost 6 bases and J lost 3 bases. The germline V gene has CDR1 MDHEN and CDR2 SYDVKM.